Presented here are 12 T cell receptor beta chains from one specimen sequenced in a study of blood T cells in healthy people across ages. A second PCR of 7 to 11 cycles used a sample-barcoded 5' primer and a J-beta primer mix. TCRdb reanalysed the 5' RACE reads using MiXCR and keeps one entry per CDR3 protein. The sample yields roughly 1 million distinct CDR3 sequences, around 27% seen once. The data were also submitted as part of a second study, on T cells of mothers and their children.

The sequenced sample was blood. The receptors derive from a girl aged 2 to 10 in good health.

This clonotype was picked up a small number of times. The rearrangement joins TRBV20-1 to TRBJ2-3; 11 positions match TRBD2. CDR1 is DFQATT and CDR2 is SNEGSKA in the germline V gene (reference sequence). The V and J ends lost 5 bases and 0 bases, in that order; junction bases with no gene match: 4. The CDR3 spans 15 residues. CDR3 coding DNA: TGCAGTGCTTCCGGGACTAGCGGCAGCACAGATACGCAGTATTTT. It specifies CSASGTSGSTDTQYF.

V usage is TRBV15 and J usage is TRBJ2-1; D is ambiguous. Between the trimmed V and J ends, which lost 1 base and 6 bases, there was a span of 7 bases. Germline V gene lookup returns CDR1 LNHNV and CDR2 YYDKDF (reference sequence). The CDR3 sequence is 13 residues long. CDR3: CATSRAGANEQFF. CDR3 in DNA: TGTGCCACCAGCAGAGCAGGAGCCAATGAGCAGTTCTTC.

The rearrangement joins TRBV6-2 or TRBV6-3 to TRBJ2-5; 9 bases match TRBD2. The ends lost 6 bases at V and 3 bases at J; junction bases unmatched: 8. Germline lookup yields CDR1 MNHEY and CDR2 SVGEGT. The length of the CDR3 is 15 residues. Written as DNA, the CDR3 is TGTGCCAGCAGGAGATTTAGCGGGGGAAAAGAGACCCAGTACTTC. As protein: CASRRFSGGKETQYF.

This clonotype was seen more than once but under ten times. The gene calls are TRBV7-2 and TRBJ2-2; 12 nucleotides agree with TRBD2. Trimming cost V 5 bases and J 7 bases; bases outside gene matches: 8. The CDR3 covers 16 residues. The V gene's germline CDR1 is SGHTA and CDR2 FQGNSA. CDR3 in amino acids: CASSILAGGPDGELFF. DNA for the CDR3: TGTGCCAGCAGCATCCTAGCGGGAGGGCCCGACGGGGAGCTGTTTTTT.

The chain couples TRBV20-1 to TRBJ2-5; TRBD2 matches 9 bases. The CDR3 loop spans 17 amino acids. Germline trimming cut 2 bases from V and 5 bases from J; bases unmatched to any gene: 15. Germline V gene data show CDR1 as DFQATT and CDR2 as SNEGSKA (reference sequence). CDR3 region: CSARPSSGVTMGETQYF. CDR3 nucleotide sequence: TGCAGTGCTAGACCCTCTAGCGGGGTCACCATGGGGGAGACCCAGTACTTC.

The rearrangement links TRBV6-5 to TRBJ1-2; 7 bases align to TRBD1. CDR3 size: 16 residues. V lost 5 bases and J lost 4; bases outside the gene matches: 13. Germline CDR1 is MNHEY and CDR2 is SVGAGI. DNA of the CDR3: TGTGCCAGCAGTGGTGGGACAGACCGAATGCTCTATGGCTACACCTTC. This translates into CASSGGTDRMLYGYTF.

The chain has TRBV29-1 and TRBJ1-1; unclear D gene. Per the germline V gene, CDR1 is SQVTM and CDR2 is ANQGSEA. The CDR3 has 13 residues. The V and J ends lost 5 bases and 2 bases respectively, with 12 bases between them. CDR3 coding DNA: TGCAGCGTTTTCTCAGGTTCCAACACTGAAGCTTTCTTT. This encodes CSVFSGSNTEAFF.

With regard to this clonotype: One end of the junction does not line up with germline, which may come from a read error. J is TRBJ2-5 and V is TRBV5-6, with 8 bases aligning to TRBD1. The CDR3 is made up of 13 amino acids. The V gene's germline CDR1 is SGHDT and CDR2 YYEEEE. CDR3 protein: CTSSPTGEETQYF. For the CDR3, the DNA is TGTACCAGCAGCCCGACAGGGGAAGAGACCCAGTACTTC.

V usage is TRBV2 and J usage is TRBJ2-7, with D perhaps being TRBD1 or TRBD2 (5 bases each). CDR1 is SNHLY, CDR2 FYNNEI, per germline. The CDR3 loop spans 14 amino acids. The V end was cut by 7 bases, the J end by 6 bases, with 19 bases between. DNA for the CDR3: TGTGCCAGCACCGGGGCAACCCAAGGTCCCGAGCAGTACTTC. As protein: CASTGATQGPEQYF.

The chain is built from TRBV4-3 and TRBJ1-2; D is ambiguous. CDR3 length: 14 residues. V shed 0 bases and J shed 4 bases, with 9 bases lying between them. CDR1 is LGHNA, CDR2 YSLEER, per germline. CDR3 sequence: CASSQDRDLYGYTF. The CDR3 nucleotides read TGCGCCAGCAGCCAAGATAGGGATCTCTATGGCTACACCTTC.

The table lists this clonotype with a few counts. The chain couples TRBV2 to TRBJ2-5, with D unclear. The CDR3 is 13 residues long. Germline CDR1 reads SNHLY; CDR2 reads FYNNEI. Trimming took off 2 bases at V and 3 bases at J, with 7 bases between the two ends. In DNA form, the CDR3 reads TGTGCCAGCAGTGAAATCACGGAAGAGACCCAGTACTTC. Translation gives CASSEITEETQYF.

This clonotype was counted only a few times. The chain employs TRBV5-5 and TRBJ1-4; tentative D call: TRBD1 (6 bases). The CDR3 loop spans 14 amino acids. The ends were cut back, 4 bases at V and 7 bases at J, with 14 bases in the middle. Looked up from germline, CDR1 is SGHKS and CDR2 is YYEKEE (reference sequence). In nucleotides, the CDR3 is TGTGCCAGCAGCCTGGACCAGGGGCGTGAAAAACTGTTTTTT. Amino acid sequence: CASSLDQGREKLFF.